The entry below gives a single T cell receptor beta chain sequence along with its context. The CDR3 totals 15 residues. Trimming took 0 bases from V and 6 from J, leaving 15 bases between them. Germline CDR1 reads SGHRS; CDR2 reads YFSETQ. Each CDR3 protein is one row after TCRdb ran MiXCR on the RT-PCR reads. The data contain about 960,000 distinct CDR3 sequences, roughly 18% of them seen just once; the ten biggest clones take up approximately 5.9%. The data were obtained in a study of patients and donors after allogeneic stem cell transplantation. This receptor was identified in a human donor who was either an allogeneic HSCT recipient or a stem cell or donor lymphocyte infusion donor (not recorded which). It is not recorded whose cells these are; they may come from a transplant donor. The sample consisted of blood, either unsorted or a sorted T cell fraction (not recorded which). V and J are TRBV5-1 and TRBJ1-2; D is uncertain. Written as DNA, the CDR3 is TGCGCCAGCAGCTTGGTTCCAGCTACCGTCGATGGCTACACCTTC. It codes for CASSLVPATVDGYTF.